This TCR beta chain is drawn from a study of T cell responses to AZD1222 COVID-19 vaccine. General study points: Among the donors, most were white British and more were female, and clonal diversity was possibly underestimated.

V lost 4 bases and J 5 bases, leaving 23 bases between the germline ends. Germline CDR1 KGHDR, CDR2 SFDVKD. The CDR3 extends over 17 amino acids. For this clone: Its antigen is currently unknown.

Sequencing used immunoSEQ multiplex PCR; TCRdb keeps in-frame clones, though not all of them. In the table there are 99,000 or so clones, about nine tenths of which are singletons. The sequencing used peripheral blood, collected on day 0 of AZD1222 vaccination. This chain uses TRBV24-1 with TRBJ2-7; TRBD1 or TRBD2 may be the D gene (6 bases each). The source of this sequence is an adult in good health. The DNA of the CDR3 is TGTGCCACCAGTGAACCTCAAAAGGGGGGCAGTGGCCACGAGCAGTACTTC. It translates to CATSEPQKGGSGHEQYF.